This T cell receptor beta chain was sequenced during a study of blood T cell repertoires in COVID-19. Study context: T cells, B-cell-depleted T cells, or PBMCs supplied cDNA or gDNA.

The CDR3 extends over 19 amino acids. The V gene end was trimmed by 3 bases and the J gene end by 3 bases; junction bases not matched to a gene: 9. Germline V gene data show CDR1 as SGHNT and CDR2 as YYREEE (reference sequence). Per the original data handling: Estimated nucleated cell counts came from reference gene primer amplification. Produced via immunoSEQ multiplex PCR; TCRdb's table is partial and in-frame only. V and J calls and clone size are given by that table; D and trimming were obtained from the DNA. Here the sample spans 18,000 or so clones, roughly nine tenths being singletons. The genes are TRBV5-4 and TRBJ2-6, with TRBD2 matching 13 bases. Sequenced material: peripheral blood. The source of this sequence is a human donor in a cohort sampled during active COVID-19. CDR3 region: CASSSYSGLAGDGANVLTF. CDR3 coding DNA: TGTGCCAGCAGCTCCTACTCCGGACTAGCGGGGGATGGGGCCAACGTCCTGACTTTC.